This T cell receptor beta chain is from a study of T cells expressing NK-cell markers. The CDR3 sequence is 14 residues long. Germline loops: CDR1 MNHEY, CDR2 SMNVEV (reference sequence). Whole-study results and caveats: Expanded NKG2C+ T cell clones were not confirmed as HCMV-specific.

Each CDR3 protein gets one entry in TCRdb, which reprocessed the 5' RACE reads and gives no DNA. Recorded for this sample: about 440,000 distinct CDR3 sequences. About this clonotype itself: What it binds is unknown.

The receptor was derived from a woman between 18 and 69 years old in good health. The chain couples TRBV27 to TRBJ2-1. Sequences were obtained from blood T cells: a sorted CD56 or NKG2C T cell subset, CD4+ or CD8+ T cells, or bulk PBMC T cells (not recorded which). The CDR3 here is CASSLSGKYNEQFF.